This T cell receptor (beta chain) appears in the sequencing data of a study of cytomegalovirus exposure and HLA in healthy donors. General observations from the study: First-cohort TCR clusters were later found to tend to co-occur in the 120 or so validation repertoires. Usually a TCR sequence was rare, but some public TCRs were found in many donors. Among the CMV-associated chains, three were confirmed in vitro as specific for CMV antigens.

V lost 0 bases to trimming and J lost 0 bases; unmatched junction nucleotides: 12. The CDR3 extends over 19 amino acids. From germline, CDR1 is SGHRS and CDR2 YFSETQ. The donors were members of the approximately 110-subject validation cohort (separate from the approximately 650-subject first cohort). This table comes from immunoSEQ multiplex PCR, and its TCRdb copy is limited to in-frame clones, with some not included. The sample shows 150,000 to 160,000 clones, 65% to 90% of them seen only once. Concerning this clone: Its matching antigen is unknown.

The V call is TRBV5-1, the J call TRBJ2-4, with 7 bases matching TRBD1. Sequencing was performed on PBMCs. The receptor was isolated from a man aged 18 to 35 in good health and CMV-seropositive. CDR3 region: CASSLAHRQGNRAKNIQYF. CDR3 nucleotide sequence: TGCGCCAGCAGCTTGGCCCATAGACAGGGAAATAGAGCCAAAAACATTCAGTACTTC.